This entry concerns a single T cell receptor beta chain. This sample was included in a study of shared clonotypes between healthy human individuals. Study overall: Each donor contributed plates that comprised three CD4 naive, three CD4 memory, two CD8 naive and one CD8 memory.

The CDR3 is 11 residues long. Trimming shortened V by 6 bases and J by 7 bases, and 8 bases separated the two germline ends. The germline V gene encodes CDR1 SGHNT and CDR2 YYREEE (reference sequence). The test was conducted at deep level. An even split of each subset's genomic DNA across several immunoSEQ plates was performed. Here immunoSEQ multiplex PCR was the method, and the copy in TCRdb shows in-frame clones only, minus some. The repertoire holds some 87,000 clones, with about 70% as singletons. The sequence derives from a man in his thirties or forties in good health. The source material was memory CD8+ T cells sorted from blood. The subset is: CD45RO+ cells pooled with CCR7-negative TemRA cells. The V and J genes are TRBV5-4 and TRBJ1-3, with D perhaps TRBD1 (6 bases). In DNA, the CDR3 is TGTGCCAGCACCAGGGGCAACACCATATATTTT. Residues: CASTRGNTIYF.